A single sample is the source of the 2 T cell receptor beta chains below, sequenced in a study of blood T cell repertoires in COVID-19. Produced via immunoSEQ multiplex PCR; TCRdb's table is partial and in-frame only. The data contain about 91,000 clones, less than 85% of them singletons. Sequencing was done on a sample of peripheral blood. The receptors were sampled from a man between 65 and 85 years old with acute or convalescent COVID-19.

The chain employs TRBV9 and TRBJ1-3, with 7 bases lining up with TRBD1. After removal of 4 bases from V and 0 bases from J, the junction contained 4 bases not matched to a gene. The CDR3 is 15 amino acids. Germline V lookup: CDR1 SGDLS, CDR2 YYNGEE. CDR3 coding DNA: TGTGCCAGCAGCCCCGGACAGGCCTCTGGAAACACCATATATTTT. It codes for CASSPGQASGNTIYF.

The genes are TRBV19 and TRBJ2-1; 7 nucleotides match TRBD1. This CDR3 contains 15 residues. The germline V gene has CDR1 LNHDA and CDR2 SQIVND (reference sequence). With V trimmed by 3 bases and J by 4 bases, 6 bases remained unmatched. Written as DNA, the CDR3 is TGTGCCAGTAGTATGGGGGCAGGGGGTTACAATGAGCAGTTCTTC. Protein: CASSMGAGGYNEQFF.